These T cell receptor beta chains were read from a single sample in a study of T cell responses to AZD1222 COVID-19 vaccine. The protocol was immunoSEQ multiplex PCR, while the TCRdb copy is restricted to in-frame clones and leaves out a portion. Of 130,000 or so clones in the sample, over 75% are singletons; the top ten hold 7.9%. This specimen was peripheral blood, taken 28 days after the second dose of the MenACWY control vaccine. The source of these receptors is an adult who received the MenACWY meningococcal vaccine as a control. The CDR3 runs from the conserved cysteine through the conserved F or W. The D gene is left open where the match is weak. Only part of the rows carry a size: once, few, many, or a class if the clone is expanded.

clone size: few; J gene: TRBJ2-2; V gene: TRBV20-1; D gene: TRBD1; CDR3 DNA: TGCAGTGCTAGTAAACAGGGGCCGGCGGGGGAGCTGTTTTTT; CDR3 protein: CSASKQGPAGELFF
clone size: -; J gene: TRBJ1-2; V gene: TRBV6-5; D gene: -; CDR3 DNA: TGTGCCAGCAAACCCGGACAGTCCTATGGCTACACCTTC; CDR3 protein: CASKPGQSYGYTF
clone size: -; J gene: TRBJ2-1; V gene: TRBV11-2; D gene: -; CDR3 DNA: TGTGCCAGCAGCTATCGGGCGGGGCGGAATGAGCAGTTCTTC; CDR3 protein: CASSYRAGRNEQFF
clone size: -; J gene: TRBJ1-2; V gene: TRBV7-2; D gene: -; CDR3 DNA: TGTGCCAGCAGTCCAAGCCCCGAGAGTGGCTACACCTTC; CDR3 protein: CASSPSPESGYTF
clone size: -; J gene: TRBJ1-1; V gene: TRBV19; D gene: -; CDR3 DNA: TGTGCCAGTCGGCTTATCGGGGGGGCTGAAGCTTTCTTT; CDR3 protein: CASRLIGGAEAFF
clone size: -; J gene: TRBJ1-1; V gene: TRBV9; D gene: -; CDR3 DNA: TGTGCCAGCAGCGCGGCCCCCCTCAGGGAAACCATGAACACTGAAGCTTTCTTT; CDR3 protein: CASSAAPLRETMNTEAFF
clone size: -; J gene: TRBJ2-2; V gene: TRBV13; D gene: -; CDR3 DNA: TGTGCCAGCAGACACCTTGACGGGGGCCGGAACACCGGGGAGCTGTTTTTT; CDR3 protein: CASRHLDGGRNTGELFF
clone size: -; J gene: TRBJ1-5; V gene: TRBV3-1/TRBV3-2; D gene: -; CDR3 DNA: TGTGCCAGCAGCCCTAGGGGGAATCAGCCCCAGCATTTT; CDR3 protein: CASSPRGNQPQHF
clone size: -; J gene: TRBJ1-4; V gene: TRBV29-1; D gene: -; CDR3 DNA: TGCACCGTCCAGCCGTTTGCAACTAATGAAAAACTGTTTTTT; CDR3 protein: CTVQPFATNEKLFF
clone size: -; J gene: TRBJ1-1; V gene: TRBV19; D gene: -; CDR3 DNA: TGTGCCAGTAGTATTTGGGGGGCTGACACTGAAGCTTTCTTT; CDR3 protein: CASSIWGADTEAFF
clone size: -; J gene: TRBJ2-6; V gene: TRBV7-3; D gene: -; CDR3 DNA: TGTGCCAGCAGCTTAACGGGTGGGGCCAACGTCCTGACTTTC; CDR3 protein: CASSLTGGANVLTF
clone size: -; J gene: TRBJ2-6; V gene: TRBV19; D gene: TRBD1; CDR3 DNA: TGTGCCAGTACCCCCCTGCGGGACAGGGGCTCTGGGGCCAACGTCCTGACTTTC; CDR3 protein: CASTPLRDRGSGANVLTF
clone size: -; J gene: TRBJ2-1; V gene: TRBV5-1; D gene: TRBD1; CDR3 DNA: TGCGCCAGCAGCTTGGGGACAGGCGATGAGCAGTTCTTC; CDR3 protein: CASSLGTGDEQFF
clone size: -; J gene: TRBJ1-2; V gene: TRBV7-8; D gene: -; CDR3 DNA: TGTGCCAGCAGCTTAACAGACTCAAGCTATGGCTACACCTTC; CDR3 protein: CASSLTDSSYGYTF
clone size: -; J gene: TRBJ2-1; V gene: TRBV11-2; D gene: -; CDR3 DNA: TGTGCCAGCAGCTCCCTCCTGAACCAGTTCTTC; CDR3 protein: CASSSLLNQFF
clone size: -; J gene: TRBJ1-1; V gene: TRBV4-1; D gene: -; CDR3 DNA: TGCGCCAGCAGCCAAGGGGCAGGGAGCACTGAAGCTTTCTTT; CDR3 protein: CASSQGAGSTEAFF
clone size: -; J gene: TRBJ2-2; V gene: TRBV6-5; D gene: -; CDR3 DNA: TGTGCCAGCAGTTACGGGGGGGCCTTGGACACCGGGGAGCTGTTTTTT; CDR3 protein: CASSYGGALDTGELFF
clone size: few; J gene: TRBJ2-1; V gene: TRBV6-6; D gene: -; CDR3 DNA: TGTGCCAGCAGTTACTCGCCTGGGGGGTACAATGAGCAGTTCTTC; CDR3 protein: CASSYSPGGYNEQFF
clone size: -; J gene: TRBJ2-3; V gene: TRBV6-5; D gene: TRBD1; CDR3 DNA: TGTGCCAGCAGTTCCGACAGGGGGGCAGATACGCAGTATTTT; CDR3 protein: CASSSDRGADTQYF
clone size: -; J gene: TRBJ1-2; V gene: TRBV7-2; D gene: -; CDR3 DNA: TGTGCCAGCAGCTTAGAACAGGCCTATGGCTACACCTTC; CDR3 protein: CASSLEQAYGYTF
clone size: -; J gene: TRBJ1-4; V gene: TRBV19; D gene: -; CDR3 DNA: TGTGCCAGTACTCTTACAGGGTCGCCTAATGAAAAACTGTTTTTT; CDR3 protein: CASTLTGSPNEKLFF
clone size: -; J gene: TRBJ1-2; V gene: TRBV5-8; D gene: -; CDR3 DNA: TGTGCCAGCAGCTTGGACTCGGGATATGGCTACACCTTC; CDR3 protein: CASSLDSGYGYTF
clone size: -; J gene: TRBJ1-2; V gene: TRBV7-2; D gene: TRBD1; CDR3 DNA: TGTGCCAGCAGCTTAGGAGGTGGGGACAGGCAAGGCTACACCTTC; CDR3 protein: CASSLGGGDRQGYTF
clone size: -; J gene: TRBJ1-1; V gene: TRBV19; D gene: TRBD1; CDR3 DNA: TGTGCCAGTAAGGAGGGTGTCAGGGGGCTAACTGAAGCTTTCTTT; CDR3 protein: CASKEGVRGLTEAFF
clone size: -; J gene: TRBJ1-5; V gene: TRBV6-4; D gene: -; CDR3 DNA: TGTGCCAGCACCCACGGTCAAGCTTATAGCAATCAGCCCCAGCATTTT; CDR3 protein: CASTHGQAYSNQPQHF
clone size: -; J gene: TRBJ2-1; V gene: TRBV19; D gene: TRBD2; CDR3 DNA: TGTGCCAGTAGTATAGCCGGCGGGGGTTACAATGAGCAGTTCTTC; CDR3 protein: CASSIAGGGYNEQFF
clone size: few; J gene: TRBJ1-2; V gene: TRBV6-5; D gene: TRBD1; CDR3 DNA: TGTGCCAGCAGTCCACGACAGGGAGACTATGGCTACACCTTC; CDR3 protein: CASSPRQGDYGYTF
clone size: -; J gene: TRBJ1-3; V gene: TRBV5-5; D gene: -; CDR3 DNA: TGTGCCAGCGCCTCAGATGGAAACACCATATATTTT; CDR3 protein: CASASDGNTIYF
clone size: -; J gene: TRBJ2-3; V gene: TRBV5-4; D gene: TRBD2; CDR3 DNA: TGTGCCAGCAGCTTGCGTCGTAGCGGGATTAGGACAGATACGCAGTATTTT; CDR3 protein: CASSLRRSGIRTDTQYF
clone size: -; J gene: TRBJ1-1; V gene: TRBV4-1; D gene: -; CDR3 DNA: TGCGCCAGCAGCCAAGTGGGAACCCGGAGCACTGAAGCTTTCTTT; CDR3 protein: CASSQVGTRSTEAFF
clone size: -; J gene: TRBJ2-2; V gene: TRBV16; D gene: -; CDR3 DNA: TGTGCCAGCAGCCAAGATCGTTCGAACACCGGGGAGCTGTTTTTT; CDR3 protein: CASSQDRSNTGELFF
clone size: -; J gene: TRBJ1-2; V gene: TRBV24-1; D gene: -; CDR3 DNA: TGTGCCACCAGTGATACCGCCCAAATCGGCGGCTATGGCTACACCTTC; CDR3 protein: CATSDTAQIGGYGYTF
clone size: -; J gene: TRBJ2-7; V gene: TRBV9; D gene: -; CDR3 DNA: TGTGCCAGCAGCGATGAGACAGACTTCTCCTACGAGCAGTACTTC; CDR3 protein: CASSDETDFSYEQYF
clone size: -; J gene: TRBJ2-2; V gene: TRBV10-3; D gene: -; CDR3 DNA: TGTGCCACCGCACTACCCACTTCTACCGGGGAGCTGTTTTTT; CDR3 protein: CATALPTSTGELFF
clone size: -; J gene: TRBJ1-5; V gene: TRBV10-3; D gene: -; CDR3 DNA: TGTGCCATCAGTTTCAGTACGGATCAGCCCCAGCATTTT; CDR3 protein: CAISFSTDQPQHF
clone size: -; J gene: TRBJ2-5; V gene: TRBV5-1; D gene: -; CDR3 DNA: TGCGCCAGCAGCCCTGGGGCGGGGGCCCAAGAGACCCAGTACTTC; CDR3 protein: CASSPGAGAQETQYF
clone size: -; J gene: TRBJ2-1; V gene: TRBV28; D gene: -; CDR3 DNA: TGTGCCAGCAGAAGGGGAGAGCTCAATGAGCAGTTCTTC; CDR3 protein: CASRRGELNEQFF
clone size: -; J gene: TRBJ2-1; V gene: TRBV5-1; D gene: -; CDR3 DNA: TGCGCCAGCAGCTTGGTCCAGGGTCCCAACAATGAGCAGTTCTTC; CDR3 protein: CASSLVQGPNNEQFF
clone size: once; J gene: TRBJ1-1; V gene: TRBV3-1/TRBV3-2; D gene: -; CDR3 DNA: TGTGCCAGCAGCCCACCAGGAGACCAGAACACTGAAGCTTTCTTT; CDR3 protein: CASSPPGDQNTEAFF
clone size: -; J gene: TRBJ2-4; V gene: TRBV7-9; D gene: -; CDR3 DNA: TGTGCCAGCAGCTCTCAGGGTGAGGGGGCCAAAAACATTCAGTACTTC; CDR3 protein: CASSSQGEGAKNIQYF
clone size: once; J gene: TRBJ2-4; V gene: TRBV20-1; D gene: TRBD1; CDR3 DNA: TGCAGTGCTAGTCTCGGACAGGGGGAAGGGGTGGGAAACATTCAGTACTTC; CDR3 protein: CSASLGQGEGVGNIQYF
clone size: -; J gene: TRBJ2-5; V gene: TRBV5-1; D gene: TRBD2; CDR3 DNA: TGCGCCAGCAGGACGACTAGCGGCCAAGAGACCCAGTACTTC; CDR3 protein: CASRTTSGQETQYF
clone size: -; J gene: TRBJ1-1; V gene: TRBV27; D gene: -; CDR3 DNA: TGTGCCAGCAGTTCTGGGGGATACACTGAAGCTTTCTTT; CDR3 protein: CASSSGGYTEAFF
clone size: -; J gene: TRBJ1-2; V gene: TRBV27; D gene: -; CDR3 DNA: TGTGCCAGCATCCAAAGTTGGGCCGGTAACTATGGCTACACCTTC; CDR3 protein: CASIQSWAGNYGYTF
clone size: -; J gene: TRBJ1-2; V gene: TRBV24-1; D gene: -; CDR3 DNA: TGTGCCACCAGTGATTCCGGACAGAGCACCAACTATGGCTACACCTTC; CDR3 protein: CATSDSGQSTNYGYTF
clone size: -; J gene: TRBJ2-7; V gene: TRBV7-2; D gene: -; CDR3 DNA: TGTGCCAGCAGCTTTCGAGGGGGGGCCTACGAGCAGTACTTC; CDR3 protein: CASSFRGGAYEQYF
clone size: -; J gene: TRBJ2-7; V gene: TRBV5-4; D gene: TRBD1; CDR3 DNA: TGTGCCAGCAGCCAGGGACAGGGGCGTCTCTACGAGCAGTACTTC; CDR3 protein: CASSQGQGRLYEQYF
clone size: -; J gene: TRBJ1-2; V gene: TRBV29-1; D gene: TRBD1; CDR3 DNA: TGCAGCGTTGATAGTGGACAGGGGGCGTATGGCTACACCTTC; CDR3 protein: CSVDSGQGAYGYTF